This entry describes one TCR beta chain. With 60 Vbeta and 13 Jbeta primers, the PCR was carried out. Produced via immunoSEQ multiplex PCR; TCRdb's table is partial and in-frame only. This sample has roughly 120,000 clones; roughly 80% occur once, and the top ten carry 8.8%. The data are from a study of cytomegalovirus exposure and HLA in healthy donors. The CDR3 sequence is 19 residues long. Germline V lookup: CDR1 KGHSH, CDR2 LQKENI. Trimming cost V 1 base and J 0 bases; bases outside gene matches: 8. J is TRBJ2-3 and V is TRBV18, with 12 bases lining up with TRBD2. The material sequenced was PBMCs. The receptor's source is a female donor in good health and CMV-seropositive. The CDR3 DNA follows: TGTGCCAGCTCACCACTAGGGACTAGCGGGCCATCTAGCACAGATACGCAGTATTTT. Amino acid sequence: CASSPLGTSGPSSTDTQYF.